Shown below are 9 T cell receptor beta chains from a single sample sequenced in a study of OX40 agonist ivuxolimab in advanced cancers. Some clones are missing from TCRdb's copy, which holds only in-frame ones; the method was immunoSEQ multiplex PCR. The sample holds under 60,000 clones; 70% to 85% are singletons and the top ten take 3.9%. The sequencing used CD4+ or CD8+ T cells sorted from blood, collected in a trial of the OX40 agonist ivuxolimab. The source is an adult with an advanced solid tumor such as melanoma, head and neck, liver or kidney cancer.

The rearrangement joins TRBV2 to TRBJ2-3; possible D gene TRBD2, 5 bases. The V gene lost 10 bases and the J gene lost 2 bases, with 13 bases spanning the gap. The CDR3 consists of 13 residues. Germline V gene data show CDR1 as SNHLY and CDR2 as FYNNEI. The CDR3 DNA reads TGTGCCAACACTAGTCGACCCACAGATACGCAGTATTTT. This sequence encodes CANTSRPTDTQYF.

V gene TRBV5-1 combines with J gene TRBJ2-3; no firm D call. The CDR3 runs 14 residues. Looked up from germline, CDR1 is SGHRS and CDR2 is YFSETQ. V lost 2 bases, J lost 2 bases, and 9 bases lay in between. As DNA, the CDR3 is TGCGCCAGCAGCTTCCTTCAAAACACAGATACGCAGTATTTT. As protein: CASSFLQNTDTQYF.

The rearrangement links TRBV5-1 to TRBJ2-1; D not certain. Trimming took off 5 bases at V and 7 bases at J, with 19 bases between the two ends. The CDR3 has 15 amino acids. From germline, CDR1 is SGHRS and CDR2 YFSETQ. This CDR3 reads CASSPGPQVGNEQFF. Written as DNA, the CDR3 is TGCGCCAGCAGTCCCGGGCCCCAGGTTGGAAATGAGCAGTTCTTC.

This clone was found once. The chain recombines TRBV6-7 with TRBJ1-3; a possible D gene is TRBD1 (5 bases). TRBV6-7 qualifies as an ORF whose function is uncertain. The CDR3 covers 18 residues. The ends were cut back, 8 bases at V and 0 bases at J, with 23 bases in the middle. The CDR3 sequence: CASPRGLKDSTSGNTIYF. DNA for the CDR3: TGTGCCAGCCCGAGGGGACTCAAAGACAGCACCTCTGGAAACACCATATATTTT.

This clone counts as medium-sized (0.01 to 0.1%). This chain joins TRBV7-9 and TRBJ2-2; D ambiguous. Per germline, CDR1 SEHNR and CDR2 FQNEAQ (reference sequence). The CDR3 totals 15 residues. Trimming pared 1 base from V and 0 bases from J, leaving 6 bases between. Written as DNA, the CDR3 is TGTGCCAGCAGCTTAGGGCTAACGAACACCGGGGAGCTGTTTTTT. It yields the protein CASSLGLTNTGELFF.

The rearrangement uses TRBV7-9 and TRBJ2-7, with 7 positions matching TRBD2. In germline, CDR1 is SEHNR, CDR2 FQNEAQ (reference sequence). The V and J ends lost 5 bases and 5 bases, in that order; junction bases with no gene match: 12. The CDR3 runs to 15 residues. For the CDR3, the DNA is TGTGCCAGCAGCCTAGGTGCCAGGGAGGGTGACGAGCAGTACTTC. Protein: CASSLGAREGDEQYF.

For the CDR3, the DNA is TGTGCCAGCAGCTTAGGTAGCGGGGGAACCTACGAGCAGTACTTC. Translation gives CASSLGSGGTYEQYF. The chain combines TRBV7-9 with TRBJ2-7, with 9 bases that match TRBD2. There are 15 residues in the CDR3. Losses at the gene ends were 1 base for V and 2 bases for J; bases not matched to a gene: 3. Per the germline V gene, CDR1 is SEHNR and CDR2 is FQNEAQ (reference sequence).

The gene calls are TRBV9 and TRBJ1-2, with D maybe TRBD1 (6 bases). This CDR3 has 15 amino acids. Trimming pared 0 bases from V and 5 bases from J, leaving 14 bases between. Germline V gene data show CDR1 as SGDLS and CDR2 as YYNGEE. The DNA of the CDR3 is TGTGCCAGCAGCGTAGCTACGGGACAAGATTATGGCTACACCTTC. This gives the protein CASSVATGQDYGYTF.

This clone appeared a few times. This chain connects TRBV5-8 to TRBJ1-1, with D possibly matching TRBD1 (6 bases). Germline V gene lookup returns CDR1 SGHTS and CDR2 YDEGEE. This CDR3 is 13 amino acids long. V was cut by 2 bases and J by 7 bases, with 12 bases left in between. The CDR3 spells CASSFRQVGEAFF. As DNA, the CDR3 is TGTGCCAGCAGCTTTCGACAGGTCGGTGAAGCTTTCTTT.